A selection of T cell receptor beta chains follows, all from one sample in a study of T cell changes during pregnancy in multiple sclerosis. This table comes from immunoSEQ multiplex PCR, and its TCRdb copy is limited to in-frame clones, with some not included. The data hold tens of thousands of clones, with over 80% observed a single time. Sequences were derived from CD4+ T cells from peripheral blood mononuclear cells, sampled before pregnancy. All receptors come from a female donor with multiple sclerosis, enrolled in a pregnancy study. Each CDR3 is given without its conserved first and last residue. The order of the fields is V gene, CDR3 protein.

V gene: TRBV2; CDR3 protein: ASRGQYTDTQY
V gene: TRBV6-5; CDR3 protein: ASSPTGTGGSYT
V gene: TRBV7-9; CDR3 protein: ASSLAAGTGSNEQF
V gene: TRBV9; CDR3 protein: ASSVEGLAGGETQY
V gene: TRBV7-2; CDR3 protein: ASSVPPGQGNTEAF
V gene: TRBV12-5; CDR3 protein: ASGAGQGGSPIY
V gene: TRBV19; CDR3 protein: ASSTPGRYGYT
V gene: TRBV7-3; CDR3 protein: ASSSEGGNQPQH
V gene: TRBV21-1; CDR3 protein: ASSKEEGTGISTDTQY
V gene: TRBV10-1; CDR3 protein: ASRTDSQETQY
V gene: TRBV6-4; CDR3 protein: ASSLLAGGHTGELF
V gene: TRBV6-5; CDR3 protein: ASSPLSGAANDRI
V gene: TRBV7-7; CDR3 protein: ASSPGQGGYEQY
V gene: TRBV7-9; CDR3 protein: ASSQGQGYTEAF
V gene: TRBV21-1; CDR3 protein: ASSKVGTGGVEQY
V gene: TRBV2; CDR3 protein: ASSPTGMSTDTQY
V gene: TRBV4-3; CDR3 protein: ASSQEGGITYNEQF
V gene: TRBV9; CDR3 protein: ASSARVGYSYNSPLH
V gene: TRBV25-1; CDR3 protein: ASSSGSYNSPLH
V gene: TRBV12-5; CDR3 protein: ASAEDRVEETQY
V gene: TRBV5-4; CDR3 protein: ASSLSAGGPPKNIQY
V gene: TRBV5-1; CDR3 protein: ASSLVLGGYTEAF
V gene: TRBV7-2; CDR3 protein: ASSLMSGGAGEQF
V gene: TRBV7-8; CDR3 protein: ASSLALASGGAGGELF
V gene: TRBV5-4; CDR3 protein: ASRAQRDYEQF
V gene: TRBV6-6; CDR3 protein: ASSFVSETQY
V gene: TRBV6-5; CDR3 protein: ASSYDRSSNQPQH
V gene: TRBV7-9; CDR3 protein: ASSLQGSGYGYT
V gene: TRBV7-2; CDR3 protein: ASSFLSGGIYGYT
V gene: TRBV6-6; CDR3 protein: ASSYSGTGSAYEQY
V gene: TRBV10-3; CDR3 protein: AISTTGLGKTQY
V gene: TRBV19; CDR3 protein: ASSIGPGQKTAALH
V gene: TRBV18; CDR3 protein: ASSERAGGSYEQY
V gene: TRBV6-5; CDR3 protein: ASSPGDYSYEQY
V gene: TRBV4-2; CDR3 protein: ASSQAGADTQY
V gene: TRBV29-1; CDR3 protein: SAIPGQGQPQH
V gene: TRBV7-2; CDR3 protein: ASSLGALAGGKGETQY
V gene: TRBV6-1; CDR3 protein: ASRVGLAGVETQY
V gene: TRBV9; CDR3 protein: ASSPSRNGVYGYT
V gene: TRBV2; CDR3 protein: ASSEVPPRVAYGYT
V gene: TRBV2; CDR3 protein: ASSEQGPSEEQY
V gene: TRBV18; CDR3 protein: ASSRLGGEQF
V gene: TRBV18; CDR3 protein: ASSSQAEAF
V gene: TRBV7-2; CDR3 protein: ASTTGWTQY
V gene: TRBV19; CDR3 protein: ASRPVGQGNQPQH